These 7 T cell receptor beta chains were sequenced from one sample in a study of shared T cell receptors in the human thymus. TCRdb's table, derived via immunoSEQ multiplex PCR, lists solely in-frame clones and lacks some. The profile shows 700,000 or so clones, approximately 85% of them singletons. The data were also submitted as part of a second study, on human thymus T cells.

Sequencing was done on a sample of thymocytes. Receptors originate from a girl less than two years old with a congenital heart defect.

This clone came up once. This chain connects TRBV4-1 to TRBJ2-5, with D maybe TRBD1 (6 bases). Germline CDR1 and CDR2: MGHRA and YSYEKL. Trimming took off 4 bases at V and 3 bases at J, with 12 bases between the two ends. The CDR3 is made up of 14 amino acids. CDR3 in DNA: TGCGCCAGCAGCCCAGCCCCAGGGGAAGAGACCCAGTACTTC. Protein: CASSPAPGEETQYF.

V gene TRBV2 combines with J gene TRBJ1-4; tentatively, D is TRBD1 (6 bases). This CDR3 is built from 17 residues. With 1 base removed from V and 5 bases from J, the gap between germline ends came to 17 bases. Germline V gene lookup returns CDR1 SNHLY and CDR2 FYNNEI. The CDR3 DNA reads TGTGCCAGCAGTGAAGGTGGCAGGGGCCCGGGGAATGAAAAACTGTTTTTT. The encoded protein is CASSEGGRGPGNEKLFF.

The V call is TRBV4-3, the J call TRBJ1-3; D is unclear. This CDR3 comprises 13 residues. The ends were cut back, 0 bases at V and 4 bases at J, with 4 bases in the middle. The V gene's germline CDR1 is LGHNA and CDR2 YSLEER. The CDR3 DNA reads TGCGCCAGCAGCCAAGAAGAGGGAAACACCATATATTTT. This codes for CASSQEEGNTIYF.

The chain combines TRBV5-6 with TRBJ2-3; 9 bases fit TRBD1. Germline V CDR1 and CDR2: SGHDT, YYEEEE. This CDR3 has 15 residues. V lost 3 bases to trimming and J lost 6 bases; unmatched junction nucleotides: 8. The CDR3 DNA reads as TGTGCCAGCAGCTCCTGGACAGGGGTGGGCGATACGCAGTATTTT. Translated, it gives CASSSWTGVGDTQYF.

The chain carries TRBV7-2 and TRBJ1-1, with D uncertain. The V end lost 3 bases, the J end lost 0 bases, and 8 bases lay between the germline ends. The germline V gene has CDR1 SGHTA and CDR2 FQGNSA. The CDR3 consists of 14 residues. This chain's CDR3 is CASSFLLLNTEAFF. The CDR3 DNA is TGTGCCAGCAGCTTCCTACTGTTGAACACTGAAGCTTTCTTT.

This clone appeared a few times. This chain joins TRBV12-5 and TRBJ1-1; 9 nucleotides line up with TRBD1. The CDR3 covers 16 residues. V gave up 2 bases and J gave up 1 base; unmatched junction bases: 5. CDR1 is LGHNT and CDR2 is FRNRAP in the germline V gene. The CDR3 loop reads CASGLRDRVENTEAFF. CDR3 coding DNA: TGTGCTAGTGGTTTGCGGGACAGGGTAGAGAACACTGAAGCTTTCTTT. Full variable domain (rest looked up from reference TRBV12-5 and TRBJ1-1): DARVTQTPRHKVTEMGQEVTMRCQPILGHNTVFWYRQTMMQGLELLAYFRNRAPLDDSGMPKDRFSAEMPDATLATLKIQPSEPRDSAVYFCASGLRDRVENTEAFFGQGTRLTVV.

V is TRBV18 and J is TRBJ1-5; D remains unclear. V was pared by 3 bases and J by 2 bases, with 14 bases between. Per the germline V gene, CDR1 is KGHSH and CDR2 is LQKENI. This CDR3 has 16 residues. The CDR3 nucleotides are TGTGCCAGCTCACCTTATGCCTTAGCTTGCAATCAGCCCCAGCATTTT. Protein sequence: CASSPYALACNQPQHF.